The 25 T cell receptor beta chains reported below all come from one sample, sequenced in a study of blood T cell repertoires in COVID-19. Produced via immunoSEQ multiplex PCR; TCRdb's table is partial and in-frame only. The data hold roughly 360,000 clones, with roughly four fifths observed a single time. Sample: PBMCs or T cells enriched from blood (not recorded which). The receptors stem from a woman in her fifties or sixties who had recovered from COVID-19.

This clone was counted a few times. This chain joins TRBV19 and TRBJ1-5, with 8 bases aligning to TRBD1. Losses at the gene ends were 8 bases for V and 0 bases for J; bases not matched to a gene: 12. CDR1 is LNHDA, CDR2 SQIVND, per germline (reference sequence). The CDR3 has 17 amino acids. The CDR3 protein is CASEKPTGGVSNQPQHF. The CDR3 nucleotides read TGTGCCAGTGAGAAACCAACAGGGGGGGTTAGCAATCAGCCCCAGCATTTT.

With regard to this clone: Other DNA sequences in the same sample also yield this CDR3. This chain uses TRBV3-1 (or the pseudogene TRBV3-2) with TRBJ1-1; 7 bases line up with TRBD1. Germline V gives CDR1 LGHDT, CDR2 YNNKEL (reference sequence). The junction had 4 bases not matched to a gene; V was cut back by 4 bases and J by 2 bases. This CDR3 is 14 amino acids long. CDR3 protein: CASSRRQGNTEAFF. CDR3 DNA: TGTGCCAGCAGCCGCCGACAGGGTAACACTGAAGCTTTCTTT.

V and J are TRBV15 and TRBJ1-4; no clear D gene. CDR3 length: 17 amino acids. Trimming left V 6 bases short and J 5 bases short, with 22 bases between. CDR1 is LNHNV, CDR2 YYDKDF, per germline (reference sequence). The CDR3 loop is CATRQPAVITKNEKLFF. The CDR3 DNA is TGTGCCACCAGACAACCCGCCGTTATCACTAAAAATGAAAAACTGTTTTTT. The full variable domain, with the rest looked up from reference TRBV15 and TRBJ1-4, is DAMVIQNPRYQVTQFGKPVTLSCSQTLNHNVMYWYQQKSSQAPKLLFHYYDKDFNNEADTPDNFQSRRPNTSFCFLDIRSPGLGDTAMYLCATRQPAVITKNEKLFFGSGTQLSVL.

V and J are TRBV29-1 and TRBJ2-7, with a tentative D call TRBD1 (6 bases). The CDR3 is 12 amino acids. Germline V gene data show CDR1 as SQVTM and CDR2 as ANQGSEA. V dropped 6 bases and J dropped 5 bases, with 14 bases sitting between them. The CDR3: CSVDSPGHEQYF. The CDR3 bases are TGCAGCGTGGACAGCCCTGGGCACGAGCAGTACTTC.

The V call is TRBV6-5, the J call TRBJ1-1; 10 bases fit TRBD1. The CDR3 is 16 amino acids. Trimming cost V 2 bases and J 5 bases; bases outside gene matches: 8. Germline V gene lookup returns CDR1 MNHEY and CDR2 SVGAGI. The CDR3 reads CASSYPQTGGRTEAFF. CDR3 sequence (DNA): TGTGCCAGCAGTTACCCCCAGACAGGGGGCCGAACTGAAGCTTTCTTT.

The CDR3 loop is CASGSGTGWEQYF. The CDR3 DNA sequence: TGTGCTAGTGGTTCCGGGACAGGGTGGGAGCAGTACTTC. The chain uses TRBV12-5 and TRBJ2-7, with 9 bases fitting TRBD1. Germline V gene data show CDR1 as LGHNT and CDR2 as FRNRAP. V shed 4 bases, J shed 7 bases, and the junction held 5 bases outside the gene matches. CDR3 length: 13 amino acids.

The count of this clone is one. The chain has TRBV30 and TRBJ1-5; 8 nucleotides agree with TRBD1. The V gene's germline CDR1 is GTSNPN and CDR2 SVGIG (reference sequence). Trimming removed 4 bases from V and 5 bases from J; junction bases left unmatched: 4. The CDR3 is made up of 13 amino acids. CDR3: CAWNDRGDQPQHF. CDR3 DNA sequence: TGTGCCTGGAATGACAGGGGAGATCAGCCCCAGCATTTT.

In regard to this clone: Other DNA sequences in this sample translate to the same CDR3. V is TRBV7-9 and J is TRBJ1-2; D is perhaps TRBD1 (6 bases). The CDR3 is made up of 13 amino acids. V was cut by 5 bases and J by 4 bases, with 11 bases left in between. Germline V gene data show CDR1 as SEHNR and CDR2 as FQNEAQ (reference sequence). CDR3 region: CASSPDSFYGYTF. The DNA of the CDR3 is TGTGCCAGCAGCCCGGACAGCTTCTATGGCTACACCTTC.

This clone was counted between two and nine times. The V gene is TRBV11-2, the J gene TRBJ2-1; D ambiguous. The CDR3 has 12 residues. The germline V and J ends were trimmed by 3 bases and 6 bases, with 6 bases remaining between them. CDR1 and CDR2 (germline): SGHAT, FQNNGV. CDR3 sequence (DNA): TGTGCCAGCAGCTTCCTTTCCAATGAGCAGTTCTTC. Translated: CASSFLSNEQFF.

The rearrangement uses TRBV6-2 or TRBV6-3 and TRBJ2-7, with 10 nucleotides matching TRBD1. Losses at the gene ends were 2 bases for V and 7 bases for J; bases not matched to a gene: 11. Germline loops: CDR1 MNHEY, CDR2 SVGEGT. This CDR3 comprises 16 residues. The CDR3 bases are TGTGCCAGCAGTTACGGGACCGGGACAGGGGTAGGTGAGCAGTACTTC. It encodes CASSYGTGTGVGEQYF.

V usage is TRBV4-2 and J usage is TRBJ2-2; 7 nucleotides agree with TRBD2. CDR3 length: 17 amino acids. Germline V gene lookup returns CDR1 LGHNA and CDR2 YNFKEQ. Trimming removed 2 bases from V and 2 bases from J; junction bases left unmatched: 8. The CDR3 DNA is TGTGCCAGCAGCCAACGCCCCGGGACTATAAACACCGGGGAGCTGTTTTTT. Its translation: CASSQRPGTINTGELFF.

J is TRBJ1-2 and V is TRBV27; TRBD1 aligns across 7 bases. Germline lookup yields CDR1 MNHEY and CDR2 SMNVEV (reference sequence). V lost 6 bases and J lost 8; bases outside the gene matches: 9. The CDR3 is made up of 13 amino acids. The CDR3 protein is CASRRTGVEGYTF. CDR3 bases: TGTGCCAGCAGACGGACAGGTGTTGAAGGCTACACCTTC.

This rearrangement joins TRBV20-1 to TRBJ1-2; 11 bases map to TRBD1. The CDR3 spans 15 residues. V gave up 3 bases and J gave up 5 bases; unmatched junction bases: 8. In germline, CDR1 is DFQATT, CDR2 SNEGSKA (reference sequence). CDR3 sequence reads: CSASLDRGHLYGYTF. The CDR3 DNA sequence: TGCAGTGCTAGTTTGGACAGGGGGCACCTTTATGGCTACACCTTC.

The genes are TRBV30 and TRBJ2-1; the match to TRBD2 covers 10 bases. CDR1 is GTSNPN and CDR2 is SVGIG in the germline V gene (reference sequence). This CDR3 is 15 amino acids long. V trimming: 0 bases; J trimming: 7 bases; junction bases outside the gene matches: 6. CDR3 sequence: CAWSVQAGGLNEQFF. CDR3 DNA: TGTGCCTGGAGTGTACAAGCGGGGGGGCTGAATGAGCAGTTCTTC.

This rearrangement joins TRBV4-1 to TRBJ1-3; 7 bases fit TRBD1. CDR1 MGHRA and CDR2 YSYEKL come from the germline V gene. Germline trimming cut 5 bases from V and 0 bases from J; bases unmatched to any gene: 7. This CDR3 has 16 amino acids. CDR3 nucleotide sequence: TGCGCCAGCAGCGCGAGACAGGGCCCCTCTGGAAACACCATATATTTT. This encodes CASSARQGPSGNTIYF.

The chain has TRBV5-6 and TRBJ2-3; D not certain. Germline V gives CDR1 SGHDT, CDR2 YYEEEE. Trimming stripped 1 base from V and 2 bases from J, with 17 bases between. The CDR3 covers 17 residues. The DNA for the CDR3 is TGTGCCAGCAGCTTGACCTCGGGTCGGCGGAACACAGATACGCAGTATTTT. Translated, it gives CASSLTSGRRNTDTQYF. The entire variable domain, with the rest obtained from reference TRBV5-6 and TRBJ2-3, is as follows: DAGVTQSPTHLIKTRGQQVTLRCSPKSGHDTVSWYQQALGQGPQFIFQYYEEEERQRGNFPDRFSGHQFPNYSSELNVNALLLGDSALYLCASSLTSGRRNTDTQYFGPGTRLTVL.

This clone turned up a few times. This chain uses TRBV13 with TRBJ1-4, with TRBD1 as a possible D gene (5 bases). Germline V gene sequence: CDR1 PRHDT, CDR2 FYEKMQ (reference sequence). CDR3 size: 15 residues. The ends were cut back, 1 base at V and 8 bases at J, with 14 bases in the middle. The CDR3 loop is CASSLAWQGEEKLFF. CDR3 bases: TGTGCCAGCAGCTTAGCCTGGCAGGGTGAGGAAAAACTGTTTTTT.

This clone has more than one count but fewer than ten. Here the CDR3 DNA reads TGTGCCTGGAGTGCCTTAGGAGGTGAGCAGTTCTTC. Protein sequence: CAWSALGGEQFF. The J gene is TRBJ2-1, the V gene TRBV30; D is perhaps TRBD2 (5 bases). The CDR3 contains 12 residues. CDR1 is GTSNPN and CDR2 is SVGIG in the germline V gene (reference sequence). With 1 base removed from V and 9 bases from J, the gap between germline ends came to 10 bases. The variable domain in full, completed from reference TRBV30 and TRBJ2-1, reads SQTIHQWPATLVQPVGSPLSLECTVEGTSNPNLYWYRQAAGRGLQLLFYSVGIGQISSEVPQNLSASRPQDRQFILSSKKLLLSDSGFYLCAWSALGGEQFFGPGTRLTVL.

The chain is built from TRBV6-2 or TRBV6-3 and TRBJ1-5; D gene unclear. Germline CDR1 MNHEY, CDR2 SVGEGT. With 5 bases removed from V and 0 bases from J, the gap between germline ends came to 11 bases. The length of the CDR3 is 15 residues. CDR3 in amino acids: CASSPTTYSNQPQHF. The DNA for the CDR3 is TGTGCCAGCAGTCCAACTACATATAGCAATCAGCCCCAGCATTTT.

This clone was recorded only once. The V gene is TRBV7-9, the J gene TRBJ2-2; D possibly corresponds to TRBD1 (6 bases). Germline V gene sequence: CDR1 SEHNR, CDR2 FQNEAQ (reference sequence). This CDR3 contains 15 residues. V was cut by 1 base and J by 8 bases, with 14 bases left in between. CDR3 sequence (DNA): TGTGCCAGCAGCTTAGATCAGGGGCAGACGGGGGAGCTGTTTTTT. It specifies CASSLDQGQTGELFF.

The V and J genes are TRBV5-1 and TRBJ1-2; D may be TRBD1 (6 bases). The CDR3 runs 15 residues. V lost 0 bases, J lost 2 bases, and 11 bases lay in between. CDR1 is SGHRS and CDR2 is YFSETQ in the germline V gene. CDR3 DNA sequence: TGCGCCAGCAGCTTGGCCTTGGACAGAAACTATGGCTACACCTTC. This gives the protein CASSLALDRNYGYTF. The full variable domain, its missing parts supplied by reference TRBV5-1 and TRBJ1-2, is KAGVTQTPRYLIKTRGQQVTLSCSPISGHRSVSWYQQTPGQGLQFLFEYFSETQRNKGNFPGRFSGRQFSNSRSEMNVSTLELGDSALYLCASSLALDRNYGYTFGSGTRLTVV.

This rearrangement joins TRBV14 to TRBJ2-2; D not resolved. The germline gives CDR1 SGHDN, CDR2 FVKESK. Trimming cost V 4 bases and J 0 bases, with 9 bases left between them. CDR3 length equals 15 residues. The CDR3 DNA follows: TGTGCCAGCAGCCGGTTGGCGGCGAACACCGGGGAGCTGTTTTTT. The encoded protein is CASSRLAANTGELFF.

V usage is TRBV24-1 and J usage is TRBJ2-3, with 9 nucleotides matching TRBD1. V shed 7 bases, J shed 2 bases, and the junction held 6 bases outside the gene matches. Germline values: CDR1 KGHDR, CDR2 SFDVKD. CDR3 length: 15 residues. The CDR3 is CATSVGTGNTDTQYF. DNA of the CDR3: TGTGCCACCAGCGTCGGGACAGGGAACACAGATACGCAGTATTTT.

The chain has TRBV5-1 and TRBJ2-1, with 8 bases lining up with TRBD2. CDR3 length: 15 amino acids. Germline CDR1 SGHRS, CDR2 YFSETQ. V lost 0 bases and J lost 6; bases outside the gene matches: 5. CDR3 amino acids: CASSLAAGDTNEQFF. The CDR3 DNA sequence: TGCGCCAGCAGCTTGGCAGCGGGAGATACCAATGAGCAGTTCTTC.

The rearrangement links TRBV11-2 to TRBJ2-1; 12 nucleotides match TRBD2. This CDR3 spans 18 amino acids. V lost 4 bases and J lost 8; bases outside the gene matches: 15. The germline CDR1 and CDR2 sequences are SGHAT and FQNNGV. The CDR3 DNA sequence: TGTGCCAGCAGCTCGGGACTAGCGGGCGACAATCCCCTCGATGAGCAGTTCTTC. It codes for CASSSGLAGDNPLDEQFF.